The present T cell receptor (beta chain) was sequenced within a study of technical replicates of blood from several donors. J gave up 2 bases and V 11 bases, and 9 bases lay outside the gene matches. CDR3 size: 15 residues. Germline-derived CDR1 and CDR2 are LNHDA and SQIVND (reference sequence). TCRdb keeps only in-frame clones here, not all; method: immunoSEQ multiplex PCR. The top ten hold 0.21% of the sample, which has around 100,000 clones, roughly 95% seen once. This chain uses TRBV19 with TRBJ2-5, with TRBD2 matching over 12 bases. The sequenced sample was T cells isolated from PBMCs. The receptor was isolated from a human donor in good health. CDR3 in amino acids: CASSSLAGGQETQYF. The CDR3 DNA is TGTGCCTCTTCGTCACTAGCGGGGGGTCAAGAGACCCAGTACTTC.